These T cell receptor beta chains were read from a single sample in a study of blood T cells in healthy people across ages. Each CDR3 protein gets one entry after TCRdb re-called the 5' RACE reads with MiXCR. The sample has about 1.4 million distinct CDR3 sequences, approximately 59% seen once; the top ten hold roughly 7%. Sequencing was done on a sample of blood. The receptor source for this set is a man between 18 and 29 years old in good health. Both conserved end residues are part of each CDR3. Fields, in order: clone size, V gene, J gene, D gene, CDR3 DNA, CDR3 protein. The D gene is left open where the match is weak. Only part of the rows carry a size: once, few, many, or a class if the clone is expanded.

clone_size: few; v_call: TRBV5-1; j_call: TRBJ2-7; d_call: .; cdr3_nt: TGCGCCAGCAGCTCGGGGACCGCGAGCTCCTACGAGCAGTACTTC; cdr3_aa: CASSSGTASSYEQYF
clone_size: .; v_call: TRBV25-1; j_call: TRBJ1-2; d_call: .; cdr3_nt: TGTGCCAGCAGTGAATCTACCAGGTTTCTTGGCTACACCTTC; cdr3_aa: CASSESTRFLGYTF
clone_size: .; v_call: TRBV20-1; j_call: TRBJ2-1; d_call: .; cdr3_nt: TGCAGTGCGCAGAGGGCGAGCGGAGAGTACAATGAGCAGTTCTTC; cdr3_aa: CSAQRASGEYNEQFF
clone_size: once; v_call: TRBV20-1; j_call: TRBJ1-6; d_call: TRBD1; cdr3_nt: TGCAGGGCCGGGACAGATAATTCACCCCTCCACTTT; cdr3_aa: CRAGTDNSPLHF
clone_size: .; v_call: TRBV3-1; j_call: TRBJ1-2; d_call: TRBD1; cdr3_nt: TGTGCCAGCAGCCCCCAGGGGGGGAAGGGCTATGGCTACACCTTC; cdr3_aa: CASSPQGGKGYGYTF
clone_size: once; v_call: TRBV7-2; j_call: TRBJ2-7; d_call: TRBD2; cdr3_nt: TGTGCCAGCAGCTTAGAAGGGACTAGCGGGAGCCACGAGCAGTACTTC; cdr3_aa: CASSLEGTSGSHEQYF
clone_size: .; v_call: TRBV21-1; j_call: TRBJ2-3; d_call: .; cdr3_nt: TGTGCCAGCAGCAAGGGGAAGATCACAGATACGCAGTATTTT; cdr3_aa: CASSKGKITDTQYF
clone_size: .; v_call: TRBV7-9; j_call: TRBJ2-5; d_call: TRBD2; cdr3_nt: TGTGCCAGCAGCGGACTAGCGACTCGGGAGACCCAGTACTTC; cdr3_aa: CASSGLATRETQYF
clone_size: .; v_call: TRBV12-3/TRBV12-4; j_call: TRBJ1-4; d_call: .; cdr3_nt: TGTGCCAGCAGTCCGGGGGTTGGGGCATTGGGTAATGAAAAACTGTTTTTT; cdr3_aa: CASSPGVGALGNEKLFF
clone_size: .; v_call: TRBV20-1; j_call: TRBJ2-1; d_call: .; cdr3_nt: TGCAGTGTGGGCCAGCAGTTCTTC; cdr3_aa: CSVGQQFF
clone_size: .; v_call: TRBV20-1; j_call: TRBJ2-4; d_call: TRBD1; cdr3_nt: TGCAGTGCTATCCGGGACAGGGGATACATTCAGTACTTC; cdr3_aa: CSAIRDRGYIQYF
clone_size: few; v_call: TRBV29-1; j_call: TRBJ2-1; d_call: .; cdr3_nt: TGCAGCGTTGAATCCGGGACGCACTACAATGAGCAGTTCTTC; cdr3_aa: CSVESGTHYNEQFF
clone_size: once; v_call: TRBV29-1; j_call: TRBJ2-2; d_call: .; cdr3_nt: TGCAGCGTTGACTGGGACACCGGGGAGCTGTTTTTT; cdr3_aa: CSVDWDTGELFF
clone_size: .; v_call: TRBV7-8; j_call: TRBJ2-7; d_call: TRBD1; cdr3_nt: TGTGCCAGCAGTAGGACAGGGAAGGTTCGCGAGCAGTACTTC; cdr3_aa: CASSRTGKVREQYF
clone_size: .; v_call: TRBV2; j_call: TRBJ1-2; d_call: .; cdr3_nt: TGTACCAGCACCCTGGGGACGGCACATTATGGCTACACCTTC; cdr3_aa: CTSTLGTAHYGYTF
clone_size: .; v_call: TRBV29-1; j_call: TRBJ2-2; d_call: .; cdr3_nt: TGCAGCGTCAGAGGGCAGGGTTCGGGGGAGCTGTTTTTT; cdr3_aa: CSVRGQGSGELFF
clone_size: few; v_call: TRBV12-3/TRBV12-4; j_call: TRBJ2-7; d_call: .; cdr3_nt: TGTGCCAGCAGTTTAGGGGGCAGTCGTCCCTACGAGCAGTACTTC; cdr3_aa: CASSLGGSRPYEQYF
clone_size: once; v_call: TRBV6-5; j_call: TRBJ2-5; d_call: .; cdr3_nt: TGTGCCAGCAGTTTCACCTTAAGGGAGACCCAGTACTTC; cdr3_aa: CASSFTLRETQYF
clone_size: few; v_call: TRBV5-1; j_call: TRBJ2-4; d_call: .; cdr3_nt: TGCGCCAGCCGCGATCCGGAATTAGCCAAAAACATTCAGTACTTC; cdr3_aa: CASRDPELAKNIQYF
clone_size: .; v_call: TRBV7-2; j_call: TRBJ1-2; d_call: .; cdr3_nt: TGTGCCAGCAGCTCTCCCCCCGGCCAGCCCGTTCATGGCTACACCTTC; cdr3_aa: CASSSPPGQPVHGYTF
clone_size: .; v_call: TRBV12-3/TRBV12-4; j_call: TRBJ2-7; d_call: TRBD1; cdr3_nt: TGTGCCAGCAGTTTAGACGGGACAGGGGCCGACGAGCAGTACTTC; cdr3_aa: CASSLDGTGADEQYF
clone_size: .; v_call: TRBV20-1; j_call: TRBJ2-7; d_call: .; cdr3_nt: TGCAGTGCTAGACCCATCCGGGAACAGGGTGCCCACGAGCAGTACTTC; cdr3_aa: CSARPIREQGAHEQYF
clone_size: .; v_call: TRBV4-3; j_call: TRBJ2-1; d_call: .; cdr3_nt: TGCGCCAGCAGCCCCTCCCTCCGGGCGGGGGCGGTGGATGAGCAGTTCTTC; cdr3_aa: CASSPSLRAGAVDEQFF
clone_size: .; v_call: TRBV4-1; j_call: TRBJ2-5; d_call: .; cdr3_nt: TGCGCCAGCAGCCAAGGGGCGCTTCGGTACTTC; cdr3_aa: CASSQGALRYF
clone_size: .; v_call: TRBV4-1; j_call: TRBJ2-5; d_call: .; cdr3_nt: TGCGCCAGCAGCGAAAGGGTGGGGGAGACCCAGTACTTC; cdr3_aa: CASSERVGETQYF
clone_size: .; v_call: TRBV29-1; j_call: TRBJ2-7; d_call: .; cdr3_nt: TGCAGCGTTATTCGCGAGGGATCCTACGAGCAGTACTTC; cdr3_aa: CSVIREGSYEQYF